This paragraph reports one T cell receptor beta chain. No antigen is known for it. This CDR3 spans 15 amino acids. Germline V CDR1 and CDR2: MGHRA, YSYEKL. After removal of 0 bases from V and 4 bases from J, the junction contained 4 bases not matched to a gene. CD45RO-negative, CCR7-selected cells formed the naive CD8 fraction, which excluded terminally differentiated effector memory CD45RA+ cells. The DNA input per sorted-subset replicate PCR was 200 ng, corresponding to 28,000 or so T cell genomes. Libraries were prepared by immunoSEQ multiplex PCR; TCRdb keeps only in-frame clonotypes and omits some of them. The table records hundreds of thousands of clones, approximately 96% of them present only once. This sample is part of a study of shared clonotypes between healthy human individuals. Broader study findings: There were few donors, and this limited the genetic and exposure-history diversity represented.

This clonotype originated in a woman in her 30s in good health. The sequencing input was naive CD8+ T cells sorted from blood. This sequence joins TRBV4-1 and TRBJ2-7; 9 nucleotides align to TRBD2. The CDR3 region has the DNA TGCGCCAGCAGCCAAGATGCGGGAGGGCTGTACGAGCAGTACTTC. This encodes CASSQDAGGLYEQYF.